These 18 T cell receptor beta chains originate from one sample sequenced in a study of response to subunit inactivated influenza vaccine. One entry per CDR3 protein results from TCRdb running MiXCR on the RT-PCR reads. Found here are almost 250,000 distinct CDR3 sequences, roughly an eighth of them singletons; the top ten hold under 10%. This material consisted of non-naive T cells sorted from PBMCs, taken roughly 2 weeks before vaccination. These receptors came from a man aged 45 to 65 who received an inactivated influenza vaccine.

This clonotype was observed a few times. The chain employs TRBV7-2 and TRBJ2-1; weak D call: TRBD1 (6 bases). The CDR3 spans 15 residues. CDR1 SGHTA and CDR2 FQGNSA come from the germline V gene. Trimming took 7 bases from V and 3 from J, leaving 16 bases between them. The CDR3 region has the DNA TGTGCCAGCAACCCTACAGGGCACCTCTACAATGAGCAGTTCTTC. Translating it yields CASNPTGHLYNEQFF.

This clonotype was observed at least ten times. The chain couples TRBV5-1 to TRBJ2-2; a possible D gene is TRBD1 (6 bases). The germline CDR1 and CDR2 sequences are SGHRS and YFSETQ. The V and J ends lost 5 bases and 7 bases respectively, with 18 bases between them. The CDR3 length is 15 residues. CDR3 in DNA: TGCGCCAGCAGATACCAAACAGGGCCCGGCGGGGAGCTGTTTTTT. Its protein is CASRYQTGPGGELFF.

This clonotype occurred a few times. The V gene is TRBV28, the J gene TRBJ1-5; the D is unclear. CDR3 size: 15 residues. Germline CDR1 MDHEN, CDR2 SYDVKM. Trimming shortened V by 6 bases and J by 9 bases, and 21 bases separated the two germline ends. The CDR3 nucleotides read TGTGCCAGCAGCTACCCCGGGTCAGTACCTGGGCCCCAGCATTTT. Amino acid sequence: CASSYPGSVPGPQHF.

Only a few counts were recorded for this clonotype. This chain links TRBV4-2 with TRBJ1-3; D not resolved. This CDR3 comprises 14 residues. V was cut by 0 bases and J by 8 bases, with 11 bases left in between. CDR1 and CDR2 from the germline V gene are LGHNA and YNFKEQ. CDR3 loop: CASSQDRPRDTIYF. CDR3 in DNA: TGTGCCAGCAGCCAAGATCGGCCCCGGGACACCATATATTTT.

At least ten counts were recorded for this clonotype. The V call is TRBV5-1, the J call TRBJ2-2; D may be TRBD1 (5 bases). The CDR3 spans 15 residues. Deletions cut 4 bases from V and 0 bases from J, with 10 bases between. In germline, CDR1 is SGHRS, CDR2 YFSETQ. The CDR3 sequence is CASSLDTPNTGELFF. As DNA, the CDR3 is TGCGCCAGCAGCCTGGACACCCCGAACACCGGGGAGCTGTTTTTT.

In regard to this clonotype: This may stem from a read error, because a much larger clone lies one nucleotide away. The rearrangement uses TRBV11-2 and TRBJ2-2, with D possibly being TRBD1 (6 bases). Germline loops: CDR1 SGHAT, CDR2 FQNNGV. The CDR3 contains 16 residues. The CDR3 DNA reads as TGTGCCAGCATCTTAGGAGGCAGGGGCGCCACCGGGGAGCTGTTTTTT. Residues: CASILGGRGATGELFF.

This clonotype was seen a few times. This chain uses TRBV5-1 with TRBJ1-2, with D maybe TRBD1 (6 bases). CDR1 is SGHRS, CDR2 YFSETQ, per germline. Deletions cut 1 base from V and 4 bases from J, with 11 bases between. The CDR3 loop spans 14 amino acids. The CDR3 DNA reads TGCGCCAGCAGCTTGCAGGGGCAATCCTATGGCTACACCTTC. Its translation: CASSLQGQSYGYTF.

This clonotype was observed a few times. A read error may produce the germline difference seen at one junction end. This sequence joins TRBV12-3 or TRBV12-4 and TRBJ2-1, with 13 bases fitting TRBD2. The CDR3 sequence is 14 residues long. The CDR3: CARSLKLAGGEQFF. CDR3 in DNA: TGTGCCAGAAGTTTAAAACTAGCGGGGGGGGAGCAGTTCTTC.

This clonotype was recorded a few times. The chain recombines TRBV6-1 with TRBJ2-4; TRBD1 or TRBD2 may be the D gene (5 bases each). V was cut by 5 bases and J by 4 bases, with 18 bases left in between. The germline gives CDR1 MNHNS, CDR2 SASEGT. The CDR3 contains 16 residues. The CDR3 sequence is CASSIQGRSGKNIQYF. DNA for the CDR3: TGTGCCAGCAGTATCCAGGGACGATCTGGGAAAAACATTCAGTACTTC.

This clonotype was counted at least ten times. The V call is TRBV5-1, the J call TRBJ2-3; 12 nucleotides line up with TRBD2. The CDR3 loop spans 19 amino acids. V dropped 0 bases and J dropped 5; count of bases not matched to a gene: 13. From germline, CDR1 is SGHRS and CDR2 YFSETQ. In DNA, the CDR3 is TGCGCCAGCAGCTTGGAAGGATCCAAACTAGCGGGGGGTAGAGATACGCAGTATTTT. Residues: CASSLEGSKLAGGRDTQYF.

This clonotype showed up just a few times. The V and J genes are TRBV19 and TRBJ1-5; D unclear. CDR3 size: 14 residues. V gave up 1 base and J gave up 1 base, with 5 bases separating them. The germline V gene encodes CDR1 LNHDA and CDR2 SQIVND (reference sequence). DNA of the CDR3: TGTGCCAGTAGTATAGTAAGCAGCAATCAGCCCCAGCATTTT. This translates into CASSIVSSNQPQHF.

V is TRBV12-3 or TRBV12-4 and J is TRBJ1-1; 7 bases align to TRBD1. With 5 bases clipped from V and 10 bases from J, the junction kept 4 bases outside the gene matches. This CDR3 is 11 amino acids long. In nucleotides, the CDR3 is TGTGCCAGCAGTAGACAGGGAGGAGCTTTCTTT. Its protein product is CASSRQGGAFF.

This clonotype has just a few counts. The chain is built from TRBV7-9 and TRBJ2-1, with a possible D match to TRBD2 (6 bases). Trimming removed 5 bases at V and 8 bases at J, with 22 bases between. The CDR3 covers 16 residues. Germline lookup yields CDR1 SEHNR and CDR2 FQNEAQ (reference sequence). The CDR3 here is CASSHPSALLMDEQFF. In DNA form, the CDR3 reads TGTGCCAGCAGCCATCCTAGCGCCCTCCTAATGGATGAGCAGTTCTTC.

Written as DNA, the CDR3 is TGTGCCAGCAGCTTGGGGGATAGGGCCAATGAGCAGTTCTTC. This translates into CASSLGDRANEQFF. V usage is TRBV11-2 and J usage is TRBJ2-1; D could derive from TRBD1 or TRBD2 (5 bases each). Germline CDR1 is SGHAT and CDR2 is FQNNGV. This CDR3 region has 14 residues. With 3 bases removed from V and 6 bases from J, the gap between germline ends came to 12 bases.

J is TRBJ2-7 and V is TRBV6-5; D call uncertain. CDR1 and CDR2 from the germline V gene are MNHEY and SVGAGI. V gave up 2 bases and J gave up 0 bases, with 11 bases separating them. The CDR3 has 15 residues. In DNA form, the CDR3 reads TGTGCCAGCAGTTACGACATCTCGAGCTCCTACGAGCAGTACTTC. It is translated as CASSYDISSSYEQYF.

This clonotype was seen ten or more times. V and J are TRBV20-1 and TRBJ2-5; D could derive from TRBD1 or TRBD2 (6 bases each). CDR3 length: 13 residues. Germline V gene sequence: CDR1 DFQATT, CDR2 SNEGSKA (reference sequence). Trimming cost V 4 bases and J 4 bases, with 13 bases left between them. CDR3 region: CSATGALLETQYF. CDR3 nucleotides: TGCAGTGCTACGGGGGCGCTTCTAGAGACCCAGTACTTC.

This clonotype was found a few times. The V and J genes are TRBV29-1 and TRBJ2-7, with a tentative D call TRBD1 (5 bases). Germline values: CDR1 SQVTM, CDR2 ANQGSEA. Trimming cost V 5 bases and J 4 bases, with 18 bases left between them. The CDR3 consists of 14 residues. The CDR3, as DNA: TGCAGCGTTACCGTCCAGGCACAGGTGTACGAGCAGTACTTC. As protein: CSVTVQAQVYEQYF.

The rearrangement uses TRBV28 and TRBJ2-1; 13 bases align to TRBD2. Trimming took 6 bases from V and 2 from J; bases not matched to a gene: 1. The CDR3 contains 15 residues. Germline values: CDR1 MDHEN, CDR2 SYDVKM. The CDR3 is CASSTSGRAYNEQFF. The CDR3 DNA reads as TGTGCCAGCAGCACTAGCGGGAGGGCCTACAATGAGCAGTTCTTC.